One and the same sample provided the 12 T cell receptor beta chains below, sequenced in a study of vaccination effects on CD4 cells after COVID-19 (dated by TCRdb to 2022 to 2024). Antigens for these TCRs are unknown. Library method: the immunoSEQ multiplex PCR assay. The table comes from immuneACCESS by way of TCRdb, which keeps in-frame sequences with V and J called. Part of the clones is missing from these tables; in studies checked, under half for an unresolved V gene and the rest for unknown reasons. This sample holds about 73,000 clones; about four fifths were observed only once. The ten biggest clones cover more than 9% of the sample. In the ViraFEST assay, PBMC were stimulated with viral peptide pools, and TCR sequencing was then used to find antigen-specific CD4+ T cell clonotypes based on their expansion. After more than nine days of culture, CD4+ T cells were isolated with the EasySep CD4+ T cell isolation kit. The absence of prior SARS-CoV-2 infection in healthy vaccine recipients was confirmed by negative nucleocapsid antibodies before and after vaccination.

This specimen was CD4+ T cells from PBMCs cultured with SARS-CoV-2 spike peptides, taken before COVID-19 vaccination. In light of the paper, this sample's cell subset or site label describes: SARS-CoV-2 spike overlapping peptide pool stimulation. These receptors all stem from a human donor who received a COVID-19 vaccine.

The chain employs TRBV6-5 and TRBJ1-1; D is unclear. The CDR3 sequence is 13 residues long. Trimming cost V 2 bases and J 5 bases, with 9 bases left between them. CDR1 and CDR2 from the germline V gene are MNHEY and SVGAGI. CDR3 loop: CASSYGVETEAFF. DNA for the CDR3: TGTGCCAGCAGTTACGGGGTGGAGACTGAAGCTTTCTTT.

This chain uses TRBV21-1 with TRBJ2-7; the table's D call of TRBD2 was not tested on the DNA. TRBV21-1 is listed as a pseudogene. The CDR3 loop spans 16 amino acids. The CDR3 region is CASSFGGKSPYYEQYV. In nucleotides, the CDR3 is TGTGCCAGCAGTTTCGGGGGTAAGTCCCCCTACTACGAGCAGTACGTC.

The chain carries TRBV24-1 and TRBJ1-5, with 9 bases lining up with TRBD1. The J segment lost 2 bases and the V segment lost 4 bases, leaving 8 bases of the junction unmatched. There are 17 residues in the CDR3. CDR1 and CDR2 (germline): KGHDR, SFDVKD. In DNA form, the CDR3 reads TGTGCCACCAGTGACGCGGGACAGGGAGGTGGCAATCAGCCCCAGCATTTT. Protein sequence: CATSDAGQGGGNQPQHF.

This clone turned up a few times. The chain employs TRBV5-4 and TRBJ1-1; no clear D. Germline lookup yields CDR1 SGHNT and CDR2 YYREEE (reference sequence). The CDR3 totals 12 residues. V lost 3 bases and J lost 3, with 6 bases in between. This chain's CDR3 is CASSSRDTEAFF. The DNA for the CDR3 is TGTGCCAGCAGCTCGCGAGACACTGAAGCTTTCTTT.

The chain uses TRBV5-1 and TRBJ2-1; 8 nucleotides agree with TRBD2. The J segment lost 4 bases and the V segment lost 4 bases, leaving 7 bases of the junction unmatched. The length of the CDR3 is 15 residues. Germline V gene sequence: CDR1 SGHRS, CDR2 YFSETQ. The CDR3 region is CASSPAGVFYNEQFF. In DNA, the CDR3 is TGCGCCAGCAGCCCAGCGGGGGTGTTTTACAATGAGCAGTTCTTC.

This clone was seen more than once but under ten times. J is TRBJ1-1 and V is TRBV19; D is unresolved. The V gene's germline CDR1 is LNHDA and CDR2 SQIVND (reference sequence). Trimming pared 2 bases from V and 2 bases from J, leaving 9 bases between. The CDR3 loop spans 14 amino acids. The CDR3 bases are TGTGCCAGTAGTATACAGGCCGCAAACACTGAAGCTTTCTTT. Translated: CASSIQAANTEAFF.

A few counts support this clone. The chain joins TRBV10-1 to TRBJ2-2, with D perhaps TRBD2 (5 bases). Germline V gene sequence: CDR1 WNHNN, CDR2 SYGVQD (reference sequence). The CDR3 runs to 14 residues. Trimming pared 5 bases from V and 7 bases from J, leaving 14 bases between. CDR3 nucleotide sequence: TGCGCCAGCAGTTGGGGATCTGGAGGCGGGGAGCTGTTTTTT. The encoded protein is CASSWGSGGGELFF.

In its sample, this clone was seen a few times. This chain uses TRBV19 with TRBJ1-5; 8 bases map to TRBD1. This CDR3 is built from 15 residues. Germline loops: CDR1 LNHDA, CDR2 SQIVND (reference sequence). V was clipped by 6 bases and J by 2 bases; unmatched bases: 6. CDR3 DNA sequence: TGTGCCAGTAGGGATAGGGGACAGGGCAATCAGCCCCAGCATTTT. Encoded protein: CASRDRGQGNQPQHF.

CDR3 bases: TGTGCCAGCAGTTGGCCACCGTGGGACTTAAAGACTAATGAAAAACTGTTTTTT. It codes for CASSWPPWDLKTNEKLFF. The genes are TRBV6-2 or TRBV6-3 and TRBJ1-4, with a possible D match to TRBD1 (5 bases). Trimming cost V 4 bases and J 2 bases, with 20 bases left between them. From germline, CDR1 is MNHEY and CDR2 SVGEGT. The CDR3 runs 18 residues.

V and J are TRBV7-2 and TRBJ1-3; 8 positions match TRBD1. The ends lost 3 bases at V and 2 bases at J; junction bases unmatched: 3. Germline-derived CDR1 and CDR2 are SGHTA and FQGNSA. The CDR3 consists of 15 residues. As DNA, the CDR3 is TGTGCCAGCAGCTTCGGACAGGGCACTGGAAACACCATATATTTT. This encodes CASSFGQGTGNTIYF.

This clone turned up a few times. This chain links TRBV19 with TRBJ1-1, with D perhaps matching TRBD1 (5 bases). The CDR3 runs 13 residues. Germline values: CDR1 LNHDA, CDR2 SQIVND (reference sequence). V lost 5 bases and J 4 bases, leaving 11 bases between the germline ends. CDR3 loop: CASSAQGSTEAFF. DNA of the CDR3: TGTGCCAGTAGTGCGCAGGGTAGCACTGAAGCTTTCTTT.

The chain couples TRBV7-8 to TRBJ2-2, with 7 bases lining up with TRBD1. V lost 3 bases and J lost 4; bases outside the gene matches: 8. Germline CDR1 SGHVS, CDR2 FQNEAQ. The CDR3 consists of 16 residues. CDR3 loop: CASSFGRGRSTGELFF. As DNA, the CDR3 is TGTGCCAGCAGCTTCGGCAGGGGGAGAAGCACCGGGGAGCTGTTTTTT.